These T cell receptor beta chains were read from a single sample in a study of regulatory T cells in long-lasting Graves disease. Each CDR3 protein is one row after TCRdb ran MiXCR on the multiplex PCR reads. Here the sample spans hundreds of thousands of distinct CDR3 sequences, less than 25% being singletons. Sample: peripheral blood mononuclear cells (PBMCs), taken when the disease was refractory, from a patient treated with antithyroid drugs. The receptors here all came from a female donor with Graves disease. The CDR3 runs from the conserved cysteine through the conserved F or W.

TRBV20-1	TRBJ2-7	CSARGGSYEQYF
TRBV28	TRBJ2-7	CATRRKAAYEQYF
TRBV28	TRBJ2-2	CASSSYDANTEELFF
TRBV19	TRBJ1-1	CASSIVPTGDTEAFF
TRBV6-1	TRBJ1-6	CASTISGLYNSPLHF
TRBV12-3/TRBV12-4	TRBJ2-5	CASRRGEETQYF
TRBV7-8	TRBJ1-5	CASSPDRGGVQPQHF
TRBV30	TRBJ1-5	CAWSRTGSHSNQPQHF
TRBV19	TRBJ2-6	CASSIGWGANVLTF
TRBV12-3/TRBV12-4	TRBJ2-7	CASSLAQGPYEQYF
TRBV27	TRBJ2-2	CASRVGLNTGELFF
TRBV7-2	TRBJ2-1	CASSVPRGGGYGDEQFF
TRBV20-1	TRBJ2-4	CSAREESSGIRAKNIQYF
TRBV29-1	TRBJ2-5	CSVEFGPDVRDSSQETQYF
TRBV7-9	TRBJ1-5	CASSLGAGDSNQPQHF
TRBV27	TRBJ1-6	CASSPGTGLSPLHF
TRBV6-1	TRBJ2-2	CASSEGGGSGELFF
TRBV29-1	TRBJ2-7	CSVKLTDRGTHLSFYEQYF
TRBV5-1	TRBJ2-7	CASSFPILGGGPSSYEQYF
TRBV12-3/TRBV12-4	TRBJ2-7	CASGGLEQYF
TRBV5-4	TRBJ2-7	CASSIGPIEQYF
TRBV18	TRBJ2-5	CASSTRGNSETQYF
TRBV5-8	TRBJ1-1	CASRHDRQGTNTEAFF
TRBV27	TRBJ2-7	CASSSYGLAGEYEQYF
TRBV7-9	TRBJ2-7	CASSSPWDEQYF
TRBV18	TRBJ2-2	CASSRTGTGNTGELFF
TRBV27	TRBJ2-7	CASSLSLFSYEQYF
TRBV6-1	TRBJ1-6	CASAAGISSPLHF
TRBV7-9	TRBJ1-1	CASSLGTDNTEAFF
TRBV10-3	TRBJ2-7	CAISPAVEPYEQYF
TRBV7-9	TRBJ1-6	CASSLEQNNSPLHF
TRBV10-3	TRBJ2-7	CAIGGQASYEQYF
TRBV13	TRBJ2-7	CASSLALTSYEQYF
TRBV19	TRBJ1-1	CASSIRTGGTEAFF
TRBV6-1	TRBJ1-1	CASMRDTLNTEAFF
TRBV27	TRBJ2-7	CASIWTSGAIYEQYF
TRBV29-1	TRBJ2-5	CSAGSGEAQYF
TRBV12-3/TRBV12-4	TRBJ2-5	CASSLSQQETQYF
TRBV7-2	TRBJ1-1	CASSSYINTEAFF